These 27 T cell receptor beta chains share one sample of origin, sequenced in a study of shared clonotypes between healthy human individuals (TCRdb year 2020). The library was prepared using the immunoSEQ multiplex PCR assay. TCRdb re-hosts the immuneACCESS table, in-frame sequences only. Its copies lack some clones; in the studies checked, an unresolved V gene accounts for under half of them, and the cause for the rest is not known. For this sample there are about 2.5 million clones; roughly 90% appear just once. Of the sample, 0.37% falls within the top ten clones. Material for sequencing was naive CD4+ T cells from PBMCs. The cell subset or site label corresponds to: CD45RA+ positively selected. The receptors stem from a man aged 18 to 30 in good health. Some clones in this sample may be carry-over from other donors' samples.

The chain links TRBV11-3 to TRBJ2-7, with D unclear. CDR1 is SGHNT and CDR2 is YENEEA in the germline V gene. V shed 2 bases and J shed 7 bases, with 12 bases lying between them. The CDR3 has 13 residues. CDR3 nucleotides: TGTGCCAGCAGCTTAAGGGCGGAGAGAGAGCAGTACTTC. This encodes CASSLRAEREQYF.

J is TRBJ2-7 and V is TRBV5-4; a weak D match, TRBD2 (7 bases). The CDR3 is made up of 15 amino acids. Per the germline V gene, CDR1 is SGHNT and CDR2 is YYREEE (reference sequence). The ends were cut back, 3 bases at V and 1 base at J, with 14 bases in the middle. CDR3 residues: CASSYGGGRSYEQYF. The CDR3 DNA reads TGTGCCAGCAGCTATGGGGGGGGCCGATCCTACGAGCAGTACTTC. The full variable domain, completed using reference TRBV5-4 and TRBJ2-7, is ETGVTQSPTHLIKTRGQQVTLRCSSQSGHNTVSWYQQALGQGPQFIFQYYREEENGRGNFPPRFSGLQFPNYSSELNVNALELDDSALYLCASSYGGGRSYEQYFGPGTRLTVT.

The chain couples TRBV28 to TRBJ1-5; tentative D call: TRBD1 (5 bases). Germline V gives CDR1 MDHEN, CDR2 SYDVKM. Trimming took 5 bases from V and 7 from J, leaving 15 bases between them. This CDR3 has 14 amino acids. The CDR3 protein is CASSQFGRGQPQHF. The CDR3 nucleotides read TGTGCCAGCAGTCAATTTGGTAGGGGACAGCCCCAGCATTTT. Based on the CDR3 plus reference TRBV28 and TRBJ1-5, the full variable domain is DVKVTQSSRYLVKRTGEKVFLECVQDMDHENMFWYRQDPGLGLRLIYFSYDVKMKEKGDIPEGYSVSREKKERFSLILESASTNQTSMYLCASSQFGRGQPQHFGDGTRLSIL.

V gene TRBV20-1 combines with J gene TRBJ1-4; D is uncertain. Germline V lookup: CDR1 DFQATT, CDR2 SNEGSKA (reference sequence). Trimming took off 6 bases at V and 8 bases at J, with 10 bases between the two ends. The CDR3 length is 11 residues. The chain's CDR3 is CSAGRVEKLFF. The DNA for the CDR3 is TGCAGTGCGGGCCGGGTGGAAAAACTGTTTTTT.

The rearrangement links TRBV7-3 to TRBJ2-1, with D maybe TRBD2 (7 bases). This CDR3 contains 16 residues. V gave up 5 bases and J gave up 8 bases, with 22 bases separating them. CDR1 is SGHTA, CDR2 FQGTGA, per germline. The CDR3 nucleotides read TGTGCCAGCAGCCTCCGATCAGGGAGGGGGTCGGATGAGCAGTTCTTC. Translated: CASSLRSGRGSDEQFF.

Notes on this clone: The sample contains more than one DNA sequence encoding this CDR3. The chain employs TRBV11-2 and TRBJ1-1, with 7 positions matching TRBD1. Germline V lookup: CDR1 SGHAT, CDR2 FQNNGV. This CDR3 contains 13 residues. The junction had 0 bases not matched to a gene; V was cut back by 1 base and J by 4 bases. The CDR3 protein is CASSLGTGTEAFF. The CDR3 nucleotides read TGTGCCAGCAGCTTAGGGACAGGCACTGAAGCTTTCTTT.

The chain recombines TRBV7-8 with TRBJ2-7; D possibly corresponds to TRBD1 (6 bases). Germline V gene lookup returns CDR1 SGHVS and CDR2 FQNEAQ. The CDR3 is 13 residues long. Trimming removed 2 bases from V and 5 bases from J, with 10 bases in between. The CDR3 region has the DNA TGTGCCAGCAGCTTATTCACAGGGAACGAGCAGTACTTC. Protein product: CASSLFTGNEQYF.

The chain couples TRBV6-1 to TRBJ2-1; the D gene is possibly TRBD2 (6 bases). V lost 2 bases to trimming and J lost 7 bases, with 27 bases between them. The CDR3 sequence is 19 residues long. The germline V gene has CDR1 MNHNS and CDR2 SASEGT. CDR3 protein: CASSEFWEVAYRLANEQFF. The CDR3, as DNA: TGTGCCAGCAGTGAATTTTGGGAGGTAGCCTACCGCCTGGCTAATGAGCAGTTCTTC.

The rearrangement uses TRBV28 and TRBJ1-2, with TRBD1 matching over 8 bases. CDR3 length: 14 residues. V shed 5 bases, J shed 8 bases, and the junction held 10 bases outside the gene matches. CDR1 MDHEN and CDR2 SYDVKM come from the germline V gene. CDR3 in amino acids: CASSTSRTGKGYTF. CDR3 nucleotides: TGTGCCAGCAGTACCTCCAGGACAGGGAAAGGCTACACCTTC.

The rearrangement uses TRBV5-4 and TRBJ2-1, with 13 bases that match TRBD2. Germline CDR1 reads SGHNT; CDR2 reads YYREEE (reference sequence). The CDR3 sequence is 18 residues long. After removal of 2 bases from V and 4 bases from J, the junction contained 9 bases not matched to a gene. CDR3 in amino acids: CASSFPGSLAGGYNEQFF. The CDR3 DNA is TGTGCCAGCAGCTTCCCCGGATCACTAGCGGGAGGGTACAATGAGCAGTTCTTC.

The chain is built from TRBV19 and TRBJ2-3; 11 bases agree with TRBD2. Germline trimming cut 7 bases from V and 1 base from J; bases unmatched to any gene: 10. Germline CDR1 LNHDA, CDR2 SQIVND (reference sequence). This CDR3 has 17 residues. The CDR3 region has the DNA TGTGCCAGTATCCCTAGCGGGAGGTTCGGGGGCACAGATACGCAGTATTTT. It is translated as CASIPSGRFGGTDTQYF.

This clone was detected once. The rearrangement uses TRBV5-4 and TRBJ1-2; 8 nucleotides agree with TRBD1. Germline V gene lookup returns CDR1 SGHNT and CDR2 YYREEE (reference sequence). Trimming at V came to 4 bases and at J to 4 bases, leaving 9 bases not matched to a gene. The CDR3 sequence is 15 residues long. The CDR3 nucleotides read TGTGCCAGCAGCCCCCTGGACAGGGCGAGCTATGGCTACACCTTC. It is translated as CASSPLDRASYGYTF.

The V call is TRBV19, the J call TRBJ1-2, with a weak D call TRBD1 (6 bases). The germline CDR1 and CDR2 sequences are LNHDA and SQIVND (reference sequence). The germline V and J ends were trimmed by 7 bases and 8 bases, with 17 bases remaining between them. The CDR3 is made up of 13 amino acids. CDR3 region: CASTARGRRGYTF. CDR3 nucleotide sequence: TGTGCCAGTACGGCCAGGGGTAGGAGGGGCTACACCTTC.

V and J are TRBV7-9 and TRBJ1-1; a weak D match, TRBD1 (6 bases). The CDR3 runs to 15 residues. V lost 5 bases and J 0 bases, leaving 13 bases between the germline ends. Germline CDR1 reads SEHNR; CDR2 reads FQNEAQ (reference sequence). As DNA, the CDR3 is TGTGCCAGCAGCCCCGGGACAAGCATGAACACTGAAGCTTTCTTT. This codes for CASSPGTSMNTEAFF.

Of note for this clone: In the same sample, other DNA sequences code for this CDR3. V gene TRBV4-3 combines with J gene TRBJ2-7; 10 bases align to TRBD2. There are 15 residues in the CDR3. V shed 1 base, J shed 4 bases, and the junction held 4 bases outside the gene matches. CDR1 and CDR2 (germline): LGHNA, YSLEER. CDR3 sequence (DNA): TGCGCCAGCAGCCAAGTCCTAGCGGGAGCGTACGAGCAGTACTTC. It specifies CASSQVLAGAYEQYF.

The genes are TRBV12-5 and TRBJ1-1, with 8 positions matching TRBD1. The CDR3 sequence is 18 residues long. The J segment lost 5 bases and the V segment lost 3 bases, leaving 17 bases of the junction unmatched. Germline CDR1 reads LGHNT; CDR2 reads FRNRAP. DNA for the CDR3: TGTGCTAGTGGTTTCTACACAGGGGGGAGGGACTCGAATACTGAAGCTTTCTTT. Its translation is CASGFYTGGRDSNTEAFF.

This clone appeared a few times. The rearrangement links TRBV7-9 to TRBJ2-4; the match to TRBD1 covers 8 bases. Germline-derived CDR1 and CDR2 are SEHNR and FQNEAQ (reference sequence). V was clipped by 5 bases and J by 6 bases; unmatched bases: 9. This CDR3 is built from 15 residues. CDR3 coding DNA: TGTGCCAGCAGCCCCCGGACAGGGACGATAAACATTCAGTACTTC. This translates into CASSPRTGTINIQYF.

This clone is a singleton in its sample. The chain uses TRBV5-1 and TRBJ2-1; a weak D match, TRBD1 (5 bases). Germline CDR1 SGHRS, CDR2 YFSETQ. Trimming stripped 3 bases from V and 0 bases from J, with 19 bases between. The CDR3 length is 18 residues. CDR3 DNA sequence: TGCGCCAGCAGCTCAAACTTGACCCCAGACAGCTCCTACAATGAGCAGTTCTTC. Translation gives CASSSNLTPDSSYNEQFF. Filled out from reference TRBV5-1 and TRBJ2-1, the complete variable domain reads KAGVTQTPRYLIKTRGQQVTLSCSPISGHRSVSWYQQTPGQGLQFLFEYFSETQRNKGNFPGRFSGRQFSNSRSEMNVSTLELGDSALYLCASSSNLTPDSSYNEQFFGPGTRLTVL.

The gene calls are TRBV19 and TRBJ2-3; D gene ambiguous. The CDR3 extends over 14 amino acids. Trimming took off 3 bases at V and 6 bases at J, with 13 bases between the two ends. CDR1 LNHDA and CDR2 SQIVND come from the germline V gene (reference sequence). DNA of the CDR3: TGTGCCAGTAGTATGGGCCCAGGAGTGGATACGCAGTATTTT. Amino acid sequence: CASSMGPGVDTQYF. The full variable domain, in which reference TRBV19 and TRBJ2-3 provide the parts outside the CDR3, is DGGITQSPKYLFRKEGQNVTLSCEQNLNHDAMYWYRQDPGQGLRLIYYSQIVNDFQKGDIAEGYSVSREKKESFPLTVTSAQKNPTAFYLCASSMGPGVDTQYFGPGTRLTVL.

This rearrangement joins TRBV29-1 to TRBJ1-4; possibly TRBD1 for D (6 bases). This CDR3 contains 13 residues. Trimming removed 7 bases at V and 3 bases at J, with 12 bases between. The germline CDR1 and CDR2 sequences are SQVTM and ANQGSEA. The CDR3 bases are TGCAGCGCTTCAGGGGCGGCTAATGAAAAACTGTTTTTT. Translation: CSASGAANEKLFF.

V usage is TRBV5-1 and J usage is TRBJ2-1; D is unclear. Germline CDR1 and CDR2: SGHRS and YFSETQ. The CDR3 has 14 amino acids. V lost 5 bases and J lost 3, with 12 bases in between. The CDR3 region is CASRVAAHYNEQFF. Written as DNA, the CDR3 is TGCGCCAGCAGGGTGGCGGCACACTACAATGAGCAGTTCTTC.

The V call is TRBV19, the J call TRBJ1-5, with 7 positions matching TRBD1. This CDR3 contains 15 residues. V shed 5 bases, J shed 0 bases, and the junction held 4 bases outside the gene matches. CDR1 LNHDA and CDR2 SQIVND come from the germline V gene (reference sequence). For the CDR3, the DNA is TGTGCCAGTAGTTGGGACAGCTATAGCAATCAGCCCCAGCATTTT. Protein product: CASSWDSYSNQPQHF.

V gene TRBV7-9 combines with J gene TRBJ1-2; unclear D gene. V lost 5 bases, J lost 4 bases, and 11 bases lay in between. CDR3 size: 13 residues. Germline CDR1 SEHNR, CDR2 FQNEAQ (reference sequence). The CDR3 loop is CASSLSEVYGYTF. The CDR3 bases are TGTGCCAGCAGCCTTAGTGAAGTCTATGGCTACACCTTC.

The V gene is TRBV28, the J gene TRBJ1-2, with 9 bases lining up with TRBD1. In germline, CDR1 is MDHEN, CDR2 SYDVKM. The CDR3 spans 13 residues. Trimming took 6 bases from V and 7 from J; bases not matched to a gene: 6. For the CDR3, the DNA is TGTGCCAGCAGCCCCAACAGGGGGCCTGGCTACACCTTC. This sequence encodes CASSPNRGPGYTF.

The chain links TRBV19 to TRBJ2-7; TRBD1 aligns across 11 bases. Germline V gene data show CDR1 as LNHDA and CDR2 as SQIVND (reference sequence). This CDR3 is built from 15 residues. J gave up 5 bases and V 3 bases, and 6 bases lay outside the gene matches. CDR3 nucleotide sequence: TGTGCCAGTAGTATCGGACAGGGGGCGCGGGACGAGCAGTACTTC. Protein product: CASSIGQGARDEQYF.

This chain links TRBV19 with TRBJ1-5, with D possibly being TRBD1 (5 bases). Germline assignment: CDR1 LNHDA and CDR2 SQIVND (reference sequence). Trimming left V 5 bases short and J 6 bases short, with 23 bases between. The CDR3 is made up of 17 amino acids. Written as DNA, the CDR3 is TGTGCCAGTAGTCCGACCCTAGGAGGGGCCCCCGGTCAGCCCCAGCATTTT. The encoded protein is CASSPTLGGAPGQPQHF.

V usage is TRBV5-4 and J usage is TRBJ2-1; D not certain. Germline V CDR1 and CDR2: SGHNT, YYREEE (reference sequence). The V gene lost 4 bases and the J gene lost 5 bases, with 10 bases spanning the gap. The CDR3 is made up of 13 amino acids. DNA for the CDR3: TGTGCCAGCAGCCCGCAAACCAACAATGAGCAGTTCTTC. Its translation is CASSPQTNNEQFF.